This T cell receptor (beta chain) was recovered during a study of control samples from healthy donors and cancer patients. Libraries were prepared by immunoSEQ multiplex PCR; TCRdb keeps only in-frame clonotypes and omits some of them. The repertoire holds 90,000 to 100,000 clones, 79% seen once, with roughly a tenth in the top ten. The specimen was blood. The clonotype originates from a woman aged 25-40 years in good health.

This CDR3 reads CASSLDTEAFF. The CDR3, as DNA: TGTGCCAGCAGCTTAGACACTGAAGCTTTCTTT. The chain employs TRBV7-9 and TRBJ1-1; D gene uncertain. CDR1 is SEHNR and CDR2 is FQNEAQ in the germline V gene (reference sequence). The CDR3 sequence is 11 residues long. The V end was cut by 1 base, the J end by 3 bases, with 0 bases between. The variable domain in full, with the rest retrieved from reference TRBV7-9 and TRBJ1-1, is DTGVSQNPRHKITKRGQNVTFRCDPISEHNRLYWYRQTLGQGPEFLTYFQNEAQLEKSRLLSDRFSAERPKGSFSTLEIQRTEQGDSAMYLCASSLDTEAFFGQGTRLTVV.